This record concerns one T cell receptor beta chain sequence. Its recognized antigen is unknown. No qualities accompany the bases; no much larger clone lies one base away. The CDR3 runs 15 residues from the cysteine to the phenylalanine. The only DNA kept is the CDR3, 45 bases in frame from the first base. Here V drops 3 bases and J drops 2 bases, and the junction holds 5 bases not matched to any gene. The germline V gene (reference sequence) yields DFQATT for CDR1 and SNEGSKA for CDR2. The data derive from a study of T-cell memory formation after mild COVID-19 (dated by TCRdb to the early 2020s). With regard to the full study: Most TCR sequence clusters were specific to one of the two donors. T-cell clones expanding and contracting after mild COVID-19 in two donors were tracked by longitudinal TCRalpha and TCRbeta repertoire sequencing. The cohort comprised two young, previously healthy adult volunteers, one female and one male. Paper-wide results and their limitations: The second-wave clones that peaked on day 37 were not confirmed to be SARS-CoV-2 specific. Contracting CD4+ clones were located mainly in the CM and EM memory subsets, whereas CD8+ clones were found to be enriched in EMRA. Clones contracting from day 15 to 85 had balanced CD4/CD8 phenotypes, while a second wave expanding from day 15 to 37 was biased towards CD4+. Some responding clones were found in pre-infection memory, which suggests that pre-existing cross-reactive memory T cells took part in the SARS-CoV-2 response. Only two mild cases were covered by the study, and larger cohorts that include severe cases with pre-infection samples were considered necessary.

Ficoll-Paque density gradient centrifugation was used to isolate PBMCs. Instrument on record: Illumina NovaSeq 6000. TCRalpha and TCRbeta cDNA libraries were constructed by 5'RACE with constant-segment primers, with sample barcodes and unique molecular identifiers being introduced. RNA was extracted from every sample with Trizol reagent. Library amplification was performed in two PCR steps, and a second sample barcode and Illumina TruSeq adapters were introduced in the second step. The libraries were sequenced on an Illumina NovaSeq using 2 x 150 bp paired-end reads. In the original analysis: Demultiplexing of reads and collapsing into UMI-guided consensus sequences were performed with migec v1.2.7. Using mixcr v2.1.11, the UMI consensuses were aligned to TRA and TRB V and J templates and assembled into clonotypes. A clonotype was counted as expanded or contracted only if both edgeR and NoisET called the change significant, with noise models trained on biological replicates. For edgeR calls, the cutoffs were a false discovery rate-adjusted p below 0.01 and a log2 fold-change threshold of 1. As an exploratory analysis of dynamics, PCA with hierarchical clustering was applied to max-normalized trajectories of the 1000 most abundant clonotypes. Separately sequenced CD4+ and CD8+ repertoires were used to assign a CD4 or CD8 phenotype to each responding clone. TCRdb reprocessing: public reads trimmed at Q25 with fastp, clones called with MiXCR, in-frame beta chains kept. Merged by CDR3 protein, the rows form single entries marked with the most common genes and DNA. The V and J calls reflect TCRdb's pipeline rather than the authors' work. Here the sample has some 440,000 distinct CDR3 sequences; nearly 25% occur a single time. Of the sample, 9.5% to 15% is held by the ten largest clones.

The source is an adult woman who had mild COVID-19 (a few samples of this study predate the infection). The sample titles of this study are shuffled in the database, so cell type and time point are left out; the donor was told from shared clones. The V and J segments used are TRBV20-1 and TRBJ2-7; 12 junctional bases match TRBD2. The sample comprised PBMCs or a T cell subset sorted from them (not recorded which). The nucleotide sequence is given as TGCAGTGCTAGCCCCGCTAGCGGGGGGGCCTACGAGCAGTACTTC. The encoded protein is CSASPASGGAYEQYF.